Included here is one TCR beta chain sequence, with context. What it binds is not known. The data originate from a study of blood T cells in healthy people across ages. Findings and caveats of the study: The authors considered diversity estimates from one million T cells to be underestimates.

Peripheral blood from each donor was collected in a volume of 9.5 to 10 milliliters. PCR was performed a second time for about 6 to 12 cycles using a sample-barcoded 5' primer and a J-beta primer mix. One entry per CDR3 protein, called by TCRdb with MiXCR from the 5' RACE reads. This sample has 1.5 million to 2 million distinct CDR3 sequences, with about two fifths found just once. The J segment lost 4 bases and the V segment lost 4 bases, leaving 11 bases of the junction unmatched. CDR3 length: 16 amino acids. The germline V gene encodes CDR1 MGHRA and CDR2 YSYEKL. The V call is TRBV4-1, the J call TRBJ2-7, with 9 bases aligning to TRBD1. The receptor's source is a human donor in good health. Sequencing was performed on blood. CDR3 DNA: TGCGCCAGCAGCCGCGAGGAGGGACAGGGCTATTACGAGCAGTACTTC. As protein: CASSREEGQGYYEQYF.